This TCR beta chain was sequenced during a study of T cell clusters in autoimmune cytopenias (dated by TCRdb to between 2018 and 2020). Study-wide context: TRB sequencing reached a median depth of approximately 50,000 reads per sample and yielded a median of 2,350 distinct TRB clonotypes per sample. Alongside healthy, CLL and autoimmune hepatitis controls, autoimmune cytopenia patients had their peripheral blood TRB and IGH repertoires sequenced at active disease and again during treatment follow-up. The goal of the study was to determine whether autoimmune cytopenia patients have a disease-specific immune repertoire signature that could serve as a blood-based biomarker.

TRB rearrangements were amplified by multiplex PCR following a touch-down protocol, with the TRB-A and TRB-B primer pools mixed in one tube. Illumina adapters and sample indices were added to the amplicons through two consecutive PCR reactions performed with Phusion HS II polymerase. The amplicons were purified from gel with the NucleoSpin Gel and PCR Clean-up kit, after which the amplicons were quantified by Qubit and checked for quality on an Agilent 2100 Bioanalyzer. Sequencing of the libraries was performed on an Illumina MiSeq with 600-cycle, single-indexed, paired-end runs. The paper's processing steps were these. MiXCR version 2.1.12, together with the default MiXCR reference library, was used to align and assemble the TRB reads. A clone was defined by each unique CDR3 nucleotide sequence, and the analysis included only productive sequences with two or more reads. Repertoire diversity was assessed with alpha-parameterized diversity profiles (alpha 0 to 5), including the Shannon (alpha 1) and Simpson (alpha 2) indices, which were computed with an R script. The tcR package was used to compute combinatorial TRB VJ usage, which was then compared between cohorts by principal component analysis with ade4. TCRbeta CDR3s were clustered with GLIPH on cohort pairs matched by age and read depth, and cluster frequencies were compared by Wilcoxon test. Reprocessed by TCRdb, the reads give a single entry per CDR3 protein sequence, without DNA. The V and J calls shown here were made by TCRdb, not taken from the authors' results. This sample's table lists approximately 15,000 distinct CDR3 sequences. The ten top clones hold approximately 2% of the sample.

Points the paper makes about the study in general: Shifts in the TRB repertoire, including less even repertoires in secondary cytopenia and CLL, were mostly a reflection of lymphoma bias and not of autoimmunity. The GLIPH analysis suggested a lack of physiological T cell clusters in primary autoimmune cytopenia patients, since around 50 clusters were exclusive to healthy donors whereas approximately 17 were exclusive to patients. The T cell clusters were defined in silico only, and their functional role remained to be validated experimentally. Around 3-fold more exclusive TRB clusters were observed in healthy donors than in active autoimmune hepatitis patients, consistent with an autoimmunity-wide signature. The cluster-lack signature was not seen for secondary cytopenia versus CLL, apparently masked by the dominant lymphoma-associated repertoire.

Per sample, approximately 270 ng of peripheral blood genomic DNA, approximately 38,000 genome equivalents, was used for TRB amplification. This clonotype is medium-sized (0.01 to 0.1%) by frequency; its count is not recorded. The clone's antigen remains unknown. Taken from cysteine to phenylalanine, the CDR3 has 16 residues. A DNA sequence was not provided. CDR1 and CDR2 are read off the germline V gene as SQVTM and ANQGSEA. The receptor was isolated from a human donor with an autoimmune cytopenia or autoimmune hepatitis (not recorded which). This receptor chain uses TRBV29-1 and TRBJ1-5; lacking DNA, the TRBD1 call made by TCRdb goes unchecked. Material for sequencing was peripheral blood. CDR3 sequence: CSVEVIGQGQNQPQHF.